This T cell receptor beta chain emerged from a study of T cell repertoires in cytomegalovirus infection. In the study overall: Both recently identified HLA-C-restricted and well-studied HLA-B-restricted CMV epitopes were used in the study.

This clonotype has more than one count but fewer than ten. Its antigen remains unidentified. CDR3 length: 18 amino acids. Germline trimming cut 7 bases from V and 6 bases from J; bases unmatched to any gene: 13. Germline assignment: CDR1 LNHDA and CDR2 SQIVND (reference sequence). Each CDR3 protein is one row after TCRdb ran MiXCR on the reads. The data show roughly 570,000 distinct CDR3 sequences, with 40% seen just once and 48% held by the top ten. The chain joins TRBV19 to TRBJ2-1; TRBD2 aligns across 15 bases. This clonotype originated in a human donor in good health (CMV status not recorded). Some clones in this sample may be carry-over from other donors' samples. The sequencing here drew on cultured PBMCs, taken from culture after CMV antigen stimulation. Here the CDR3 DNA reads TGTGCCAGTACCGCCCTTCCGCGGACTAGCGGGAGGGTCAATGAGCAGTTCTTC. It is translated as CASTALPRTSGRVNEQFF.